These 7 T cell receptor beta chains were sequenced from one sample in a study of T-cell reconstitution after alpha-beta-depleted transplantation in children. Preparation of the TCRbeta library involved a method that used unique molecular identifiers. TCRdb fed the PCR reads into MiXCR, producing one record per CDR3 protein. The top ten hold approximately 6.2% of the sample, which has some 220,000 distinct CDR3 sequences, 8% to 10% seen once. Sequenced material: PBMCs from the stem cell graft donor, taken from the stem cell graft. The receptors originated from a human donor who donated a stem cell graft to a child with acute lymphoblastic leukemia.

The rearrangement uses TRBV20-1 and TRBJ2-1; 7 positions match TRBD2. Per the germline V gene, CDR1 is DFQATT and CDR2 is SNEGSKA (reference sequence). V shed 6 bases and J 0 bases; nucleotides not matched to a gene: 5. CDR3 size: 14 residues. CDR3 coding DNA: TGCAGTGCCCCGGGGGGAAGCTCCTACAATGAGCAGTTCTTC. It codes for CSAPGGSSYNEQFF.

The V call is TRBV3-1, the J call TRBJ2-3; D unclear. The CDR3 extends over 14 amino acids. With 5 bases removed from V and 6 bases from J, the gap between germline ends came to 15 bases. Germline CDR1 LGHDT, CDR2 YNNKEL (reference sequence). This chain's CDR3 is CASSSRVLADTQYF. CDR3 DNA: TGTGCCAGCAGCTCCCGGGTTTTAGCCGATACGCAGTATTTT.

This clonotype was recorded a few times. This sequence joins TRBV20-1 and TRBJ2-3; D possibly corresponds to TRBD2 (6 bases). The CDR3 totals 13 residues. Germline V CDR1 and CDR2: DFQATT, SNEGSKA (reference sequence). V lost 3 bases and J lost 6, with 13 bases in between. This CDR3 reads CSASRMEGDTQYF. The CDR3 nucleotides read TGCAGTGCTAGTCGCATGGAGGGGGATACGCAGTATTTT.

The sample holds many counts of this clonotype. CDR3 DNA sequence: TGTGCCAGCAGTGCCCCCGCGACAGGGAGCTACACCTTC. It translates to CASSAPATGSYTF. This chain uses TRBV25-1 with TRBJ1-2; 7 bases are shared with TRBD1. This CDR3 has 13 amino acids. The V segment lost 4 bases and the J segment 9 bases; nucleotides outside the gene matches: 8. Germline V gene sequence: CDR1 MGHDK, CDR2 SYGVNS.

This chain links TRBV2 with TRBJ1-2; 9 bases agree with TRBD1. The germline CDR1 and CDR2 sequences are SNHLY and FYNNEI. This CDR3 is 14 amino acids long. With 6 bases clipped from V and 4 bases from J, the junction kept 6 bases outside the gene matches. The CDR3 sequence is CASRATGGAYGYTF. The CDR3 nucleotides read TGTGCCAGCAGAGCGACAGGGGGTGCCTATGGCTACACCTTC. The complete variable domain, with remaining parts taken from reference TRBV2 and TRBJ1-2, reads EPEVTQTPSHQVTQMGQEVILRCVPISNHLYFYWYRQILGQKVEFLVSFYNNEISEKSEIFDDQFSVERPDGSNFTLKIRSTKLEDSAMYFCASRATGGAYGYTFGSGTRLTVV.

This clonotype appeared many times. The V and J genes are TRBV11-2 and TRBJ2-2; D gene ambiguous. The CDR3 has 15 amino acids. The germline CDR1 and CDR2 sequences are SGHAT and FQNNGV. V gave up 4 bases and J gave up 2 bases, with 11 bases separating them. The CDR3 region has the DNA TGTGCCAGCAGCTCCACCGACTCAAACACCGGGGAGCTGTTTTTT. It codes for CASSSTDSNTGELFF.

The sample holds a few counts of this clonotype. The chain combines TRBV12-3 or TRBV12-4 with TRBJ1-2; no definite D call. The CDR3 has 13 residues. The V end lost 1 base, the J end lost 4 bases, and 7 bases lay between the germline ends. The CDR3 sequence is CASSLGASYGYTF. CDR3 coding DNA: TGTGCCAGCAGTTTAGGTGCGAGCTATGGCTACACCTTC.